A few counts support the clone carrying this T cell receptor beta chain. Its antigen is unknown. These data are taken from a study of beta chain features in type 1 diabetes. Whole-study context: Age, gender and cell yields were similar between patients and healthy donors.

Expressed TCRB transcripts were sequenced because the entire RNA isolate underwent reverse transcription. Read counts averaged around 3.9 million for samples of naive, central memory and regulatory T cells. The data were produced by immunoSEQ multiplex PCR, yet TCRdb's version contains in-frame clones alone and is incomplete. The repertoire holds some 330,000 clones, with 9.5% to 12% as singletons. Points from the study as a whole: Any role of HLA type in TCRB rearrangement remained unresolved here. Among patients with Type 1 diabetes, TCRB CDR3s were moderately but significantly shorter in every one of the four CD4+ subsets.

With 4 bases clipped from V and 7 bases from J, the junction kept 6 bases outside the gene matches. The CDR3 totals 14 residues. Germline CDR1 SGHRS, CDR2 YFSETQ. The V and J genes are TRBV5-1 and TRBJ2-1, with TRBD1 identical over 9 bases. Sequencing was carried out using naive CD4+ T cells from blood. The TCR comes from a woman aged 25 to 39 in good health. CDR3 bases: TGCGCCAGCAGCCCCGGGACAGGGTCGAATGAGCAGTTCTTC. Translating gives CASSPGTGSNEQFF.